Below are 16 T cell receptor beta chains sequenced from a single sample in a study of cytomegalovirus exposure and HLA in healthy donors. Both 60 Vbeta primers and 13 Jbeta primers went into the PCR. Libraries were prepared by immunoSEQ multiplex PCR; TCRdb keeps only in-frame clonotypes and omits some of them. The table records 130,000 or so clones, around four fifths of them present only once. The sequenced material came from PBMCs. The origin of the receptors is a female donor in good health and CMV-seronegative.

A single count supports this clone. The gene calls are TRBV15 and TRBJ1-4; D gene uncertain. The CDR3 spans 14 residues. V dropped 5 bases and J dropped 5 bases, with 12 bases sitting between them. Germline V gene data show CDR1 as LNHNV and CDR2 as YYDKDF (reference sequence). CDR3 DNA sequence: TGTGCCACCAGCGAATTGGGAGCAAATGAAAAACTGTTTTTT. Its translation: CATSELGANEKLFF.

The chain couples TRBV10-3 to TRBJ2-7; 11 nucleotides match TRBD2. Germline CDR1 is ENHRY and CDR2 is SYGVKD. This CDR3 is built from 16 residues. V shed 0 bases, J shed 5 bases, and the junction held 6 bases outside the gene matches. CDR3 sequence reads: CAISESSSGRVHEQYF. The CDR3 bases are TGTGCCATCAGTGAGTCGAGTAGCGGGAGGGTTCACGAGCAGTACTTC.

The rearrangement links TRBV5-4 to TRBJ2-5, with TRBD1 matching over 10 bases. The end of the DNA is better explained by TRBJ2-7, so the J call may be wrong. Germline-derived CDR1 and CDR2 are SGHNT and YYREEE (reference sequence). The CDR3 runs to 13 residues. The CDR3 sequence is CASSWDRGNEQYF. The CDR3 DNA follows: TGTGCCAGCAGCTGGGACAGGGGCAACGAGCAGTACTTC.

The rearrangement uses TRBV30 and TRBJ1-6; 8 bases align to TRBD1. With V trimmed by 5 bases and J by 0 bases, 9 bases remained unmatched. Germline CDR1 is GTSNPN and CDR2 is SVGIG (reference sequence). The CDR3 is 17 residues long. CDR3 region: CAWGRDRSSSYNSPLHF. CDR3 nucleotide sequence: TGTGCCTGGGGCCGGGACAGGTCAAGCTCCTATAATTCACCCCTCCACTTT.

This clone appeared once. The rearrangement joins TRBV4-1 to TRBJ2-5; D perhaps matches TRBD1 (6 bases). Germline V gene data show CDR1 as MGHRA and CDR2 as YSYEKL. The CDR3 runs to 16 residues. V lost 0 bases and J lost 5, with 16 bases in between. The CDR3 DNA is TGCGCCAGCAGCCAAGAAGGCAGACAGGCCAGGGAGACCCAGTACTTC. Its protein product is CASSQEGRQARETQYF.

The V gene is TRBV11-2, the J gene TRBJ2-7; D is possibly TRBD1 (6 bases). This CDR3 spans 13 amino acids. V was clipped by 7 bases and J by 5 bases, with 15 bases between them. The germline V gene has CDR1 SGHAT and CDR2 FQNNGV. The CDR3, as DNA: TGTGCCAGCACCCCCGGACAGTCCAACGAGCAGTACTTC. Its translation: CASTPGQSNEQYF.

The V and J genes are TRBV7-9 and TRBJ2-3, with a tentative D call TRBD2 (5 bases). Between the trimmed V and J ends, which lost 1 base and 4 bases, there was a span of 9 bases. In germline, CDR1 is SEHNR, CDR2 FQNEAQ (reference sequence). There are 14 residues in the CDR3. CDR3: CASSLVDSPDTQYF. The CDR3, as DNA: TGTGCCAGCAGCTTAGTGGACTCCCCAGATACGCAGTATTTT.

A few counts support this clone. The chain combines TRBV19 with TRBJ2-7, with 8 bases matching TRBD1. Trimming cost V 5 bases and J 3 bases; bases outside gene matches: 3. The CDR3 loop spans 13 amino acids. The germline V gene encodes CDR1 LNHDA and CDR2 SQIVND (reference sequence). CDR3 sequence (DNA): TGTGCCAGTAGTCTAGGACAGGGCTACGAGCAGTACTTC. It specifies CASSLGQGYEQYF. The entire variable domain, with the rest obtained from reference TRBV19 and TRBJ2-7, is as follows: DGGITQSPKYLFRKEGQNVTLSCEQNLNHDAMYWYRQDPGQGLRLIYYSQIVNDFQKGDIAEGYSVSREKKESFPLTVTSAQKNPTAFYLCASSLGQGYEQYFGPGTRLTVT.

CDR3 in DNA: TGTGCCAGCAGTTACTCGACGACTAGCTATCTCAATGAGCAGTTCTTC. Translating gives CASSYSTTSYLNEQFF. The chain couples TRBV6-5 to TRBJ2-1, with TRBD2 identical over 7 bases. CDR1 is MNHEY and CDR2 is SVGAGI in the germline V gene. V lost 0 bases, J lost 6 bases, and 8 bases stayed unmatched. The CDR3 consists of 16 residues.

The chain combines TRBV20-1 with TRBJ2-1; no clear D gene. Germline V gene lookup returns CDR1 DFQATT and CDR2 SNEGSKA (reference sequence). V shed 7 bases and J shed 6 bases, with 7 bases lying between them. CDR3 length: 10 amino acids. The CDR3 is CSGTFNEQFF. The CDR3, as DNA: TGCAGTGGAACTTTCAATGAGCAGTTCTTC.

V and J are TRBV19 and TRBJ1-5; no definite D call. The CDR3 sequence is 12 residues long. V was clipped by 4 bases and J by 4 bases, with 5 bases between them. In germline, CDR1 is LNHDA, CDR2 SQIVND (reference sequence). The CDR3 nucleotides read TGTGCCAGTAGTACCCAAAATCAGCCCCAGCATTTT. Translated, it gives CASSTQNQPQHF.

This rearrangement joins TRBV19 to TRBJ1-2, with 10 bases lining up with TRBD1. Germline CDR1 LNHDA, CDR2 SQIVND (reference sequence). There are 12 residues in the CDR3. V lost 9 bases, J lost 6 bases, and 4 bases stayed unmatched. The CDR3 DNA is TGTGCCAGCCTAGACAGGGGGCATGGCTACACCTTC. Translated: CASLDRGHGYTF. Full variable domain (missing parts from reference TRBV19 and TRBJ1-2): DGGITQSPKYLFRKEGQNVTLSCEQNLNHDAMYWYRQDPGQGLRLIYYSQIVNDFQKGDIAEGYSVSREKKESFPLTVTSAQKNPTAFYLCASLDRGHGYTFGSGTRLTVV.

For this clone: One end of the junction is discordant with germline, which a read error may explain. The gene calls are TRBV4-2 and TRBJ1-5, with TRBD1 matching 9 bases. Germline V gene sequence: CDR1 LGHNA, CDR2 YNFKEQ. This CDR3 has 17 amino acids. The CDR3 region has the DNA TGTGCCAGCAACCAAAGAACGACAGGGGGGATGGACCAGCCCCAGCATTTT. This sequence encodes CASNQRTTGGMDQPQHF.

This sequence joins TRBV4-3 and TRBJ2-1; D may be TRBD1 (5 bases). Germline CDR1 reads LGHNA; CDR2 reads YSLEER. Between the trimmed V and J ends, which lost 4 bases and 0 bases, there was a span of 13 bases. This CDR3 is built from 16 residues. The CDR3 DNA reads TGCGCCAGCAGCCCAATGGACATATCCTCCTACAATGAGCAGTTCTTC. Amino acid sequence: CASSPMDISSYNEQFF.

The V gene is TRBV11-2, the J gene TRBJ1-1; D is perhaps TRBD1 (6 bases). Trimming pared 4 bases from V and 1 base from J, leaving 13 bases between. This CDR3 is 15 amino acids long. In germline, CDR1 is SGHAT, CDR2 FQNNGV. The CDR3 DNA reads TGTGCCAGCAGCTGGCCTGGCAGGGGGAACACTGAAGCTTTCTTT. Translating it yields CASSWPGRGNTEAFF. Combining the CDR3 with reference TRBV11-2 and TRBJ1-1 gives the whole variable domain EAGVAQSPRYKIIEKRQSVAFWCNPISGHATLYWYQQILGQGPKLLIQFQNNGVVDDSQLPKDRFSAERLKGVDSTLKIQPAKLEDSAVYLCASSWPGRGNTEAFFGQGTRLTVV.

The chain is built from TRBV28 and TRBJ2-3, with TRBD1 as a possible D gene (6 bases). The ends were cut back, 3 bases at V and 7 bases at J, with 35 bases in the middle. The CDR3 consists of 21 residues. Germline V gene lookup returns CDR1 MDHEN and CDR2 SYDVKM. The DNA for the CDR3 is TGTGCCAGCAGTTTCGGTTGGTCGGACAGCAAAAAGTGGGGTCAATCGAATACGCAGTATTTT. This translates into CASSFGWSDSKKWGQSNTQYF.